The text below deals with one T cell receptor (beta chain). Its target is not known. The sample belongs to a study of siplizumab effects on memory and regulatory T cells. Study observations and caveats: Unstimulated subsets captured only a minor fraction of alloreactive clones. Some alloreactive sequences were traceable to unstimulated CD4+ memory cells, and siplizumab significantly reduced them. Neither a naive nor a memory phenotype was assignable to roughly 75-97% of proliferating CD4+ or CD8+ clones.

Libraries were prepared by immunoSEQ multiplex PCR; TCRdb keeps only in-frame clonotypes and omits some of them. The sample records approximately 120,000 clones, 80% to 95% being singletons. V was shortened by 4 bases and J by 0 bases, with 7 bases between the two germline ends. CDR1 is LNHDA and CDR2 is SQIVND in the germline V gene (reference sequence). The CDR3 is 15 residues long. This rearrangement joins TRBV19 to TRBJ2-6; D is unclear. Sequencing was done on a sample of non-Treg CD4+ T cells sorted from blood. The clonotype was recovered from a human donor in good health. The CDR3 loop reads CASSTVVSGANVLTF. The CDR3 bases are TGTGCCAGTAGTACAGTTGTCTCTGGGGCCAACGTCCTGACTTTC. Supplemented by reference TRBV19 and TRBJ2-6, the full variable domain reads DGGITQSPKYLFRKEGQNVTLSCEQNLNHDAMYWYRQDPGQGLRLIYYSQIVNDFQKGDIAEGYSVSREKKESFPLTVTSAQKNPTAFYLCASSTVVSGANVLTFGAGSRLTVL.